A single sample is the source of the 23 T cell receptor beta chains below, sequenced in a study of T cells expressing NK-cell markers. TCRdb reanalyzed the 5' RACE reads and collapses them to one entry per CDR3 protein, without DNA. The sample data list approximately 460,000 distinct CDR3 sequences. Sequenced material: blood T cells: a sorted CD56 or NKG2C T cell subset, CD4+ or CD8+ T cells, or bulk PBMC T cells (not recorded which). These receptors were taken from a woman between 18 and 69 years old in good health.

The chain links TRBV10-3 to TRBJ2-1. CDR1 and CDR2 from the germline V gene are ENHRY and SYGVKD. The CDR3 spans 11 residues. This CDR3 is CAISEYNEQFF.

This chain uses TRBV4-3 with TRBJ1-6; TCRdb names TRBD1, which stays unverified in the absence of DNA. From germline, CDR1 is LGHNA and CDR2 YSLEER. The CDR3 has 15 residues. CDR3 sequence reads: CASSQGDSLNSPLHF.

This rearrangement joins TRBV20-1 to TRBJ2-4. The CDR3 covers 13 residues. Germline loops: CDR1 DFQATT, CDR2 SNEGSKA (reference sequence). The CDR3 spells CSAGGLEYSIQYF.

CDR3 sequence: CASSQEGGGGTEAFF. The V call is TRBV4-3, the J call TRBJ1-1; no DNA is available, so the TRBD1 call from TCRdb remains unchecked. CDR1 and CDR2 from the germline V gene are LGHNA and YSLEER. The CDR3 runs 15 residues.

CDR3 region: CASSQDSAGGADTQYF. The gene calls are TRBV4-2 and TRBJ2-3; TCRdb gives TRBD2 as the D gene, but with no DNA this cannot be confirmed. Germline loops: CDR1 LGHNA, CDR2 YNFKEQ. CDR3 length: 16 residues.

The CDR3 loop is CASSNRGFEAFF. V and J are TRBV6-2 or TRBV6-3 and TRBJ1-1. Germline V gene sequence: CDR1 MNHEY, CDR2 SVGEGT. The CDR3 has 12 amino acids.

The V gene is TRBV6-5, the J gene TRBJ2-2. The CDR3 extends over 16 amino acids. The V gene's germline CDR1 is MNHEY and CDR2 SVGAGI. The CDR3: CASSYSFTPNTGELFF.

The chain has TRBV5-1 and TRBJ1-5; TCRdb proposes TRBD1, but this gene call is untestable without DNA. The germline V gene has CDR1 SGHRS and CDR2 YFSETQ. The CDR3 consists of 14 residues. The CDR3: CASSLGQGDQPQHF.

The chain uses TRBV9 and TRBJ2-5. Germline lookup yields CDR1 SGDLS and CDR2 YYNGEE. The CDR3 consists of 15 residues. CDR3 loop: CASSVAREGQETQYF. The full variable domain, rest sourced from reference TRBV9 and TRBJ2-5, is DSGVTQTPKHLITATGQRVTLRCSPRSGDLSVYWYQQSLDQGLQFLIQYYNGEERAKGNILERFSAQQFPDLHSELNLSSLELGDSALYFCASSVAREGQETQYFGPGTRLLVL.

This chain uses TRBV11-2 with TRBJ2-7; TCRdb selects TRBD1, and the lack of DNA leaves this call unchecked. The CDR3 loop spans 15 amino acids. Germline CDR1 SGHAT, CDR2 FQNNGV. The CDR3 spells CASSYNSRDRGEQYF.

This sequence joins TRBV6-1 and TRBJ2-3; the TRBD1 assignment by TCRdb is unverifiable without DNA. The CDR3 extends over 15 amino acids. CDR1 MNHNS and CDR2 SASEGT come from the germline V gene. The CDR3 loop reads CASRDGAGRTDTQYF.

The chain carries TRBV15 and TRBJ2-2. CDR3 length: 16 residues. Germline-derived CDR1 and CDR2 are LNHNV and YYDKDF (reference sequence). CDR3 residues: CATSRDSVPNTGELFF.

The chain recombines TRBV20-1 with TRBJ1-6. Looked up from germline, CDR1 is DFQATT and CDR2 is SNEGSKA (reference sequence). The CDR3 has 16 residues. The CDR3 spells CSAGWALETENSPLHF.

The chain has TRBV18 and TRBJ2-4; lacking DNA, the TRBD1 call made by TCRdb goes unchecked. Germline CDR1 is KGHSH and CDR2 is LQKENI. The CDR3 spans 15 residues. The CDR3 protein is CASSPRGQGENIQYF.

This chain uses TRBV7-9 with TRBJ2-1. This CDR3 is built from 15 residues. Germline V gene sequence: CDR1 SEHNR, CDR2 FQNEAQ (reference sequence). CDR3 sequence reads: CASSFSGRPHNEQFF.

The genes are TRBV7-2 and TRBJ2-3. This CDR3 is 12 amino acids long. Germline V gene sequence: CDR1 SGHTA, CDR2 FQGNSA. The CDR3 reads CASSFRTNTQYF.

The chain links TRBV7-3 to TRBJ2-3; TCRdb proposes TRBD1, but this gene call is untestable without DNA. Germline CDR1 reads SGHTA; CDR2 reads FQGTGA. This CDR3 has 16 residues. CDR3 sequence reads: CASSLKTGTSSDTQYF.

V and J are TRBV19 and TRBJ2-1; TCRdb reports TRBD2, a call that lacks DNA to check it against. CDR1 and CDR2 (germline): LNHDA, SQIVND (reference sequence). This CDR3 comprises 16 residues. The CDR3 sequence is CASSIDELAGLNEQFF.

This chain connects TRBV3-1 to TRBJ2-7; the TCRdb call, TRBD1, lacks DNA for checking. CDR3 length: 15 amino acids. Germline CDR1 reads LGHDT; CDR2 reads YNNKEL (reference sequence). This CDR3 reads CASSQVGTGSHEQYF.

The chain employs TRBV20-1 and TRBJ2-1; the TRBD2 assignment by TCRdb is unverifiable without DNA. The CDR3 loop spans 17 amino acids. CDR1 DFQATT and CDR2 SNEGSKA come from the germline V gene (reference sequence). The CDR3 sequence is CSARPLQEGLSYNEQFF.

The chain has TRBV7-7 and TRBJ2-5; TCRdb outputs TRBD1, but without DNA this stays unchecked. CDR3 length: 15 residues. Germline lookup yields CDR1 SSHAT and CDR2 FNYEAQ (reference sequence). The CDR3 sequence is CASSLAQDGGETQYF.

V usage is TRBV12-3 or TRBV12-4 and J usage is TRBJ1-5; the D gene TCRdb calls, TRBD1, cannot be checked with no DNA. The CDR3 consists of 15 residues. The CDR3 spells CASSLWQDTDQPQHF.

The chain carries TRBV2 and TRBJ1-1; the D gene TCRdb calls, TRBD1, cannot be checked with no DNA. The CDR3 has 17 residues. Germline V gene data show CDR1 as SNHLY and CDR2 as FYNNEI. Here the CDR3 reads CASSEAKGQTMNTEAFF. Looking up the rest from reference TRBV2 and TRBJ1-1 gives the full variable domain: EPEVTQTPSHQVTQMGQEVILRCVPISNHLYFYWYRQILGQKVEFLVSFYNNEISEKSEIFDDQFSVERPDGSNFTLKIRSTKLEDSAMYFCASSEAKGQTMNTEAFFGQGTRLTVV.